Sequencing of this TCR beta chain was carried out in a study of graft-versus-host responses after intestinal transplantation. The wider study: The transplants performed in recipients were multivisceral, liver-intestinal, or isolated intestinal. Every transplant recipient was induced with anti-thymocyte globulin, then maintained on tacrolimus and steroids for two to four years. Findings of the study overall: The authors found GvH clones in recipient marrow, some appearing first in ileum or blood.

Generated by immunoSEQ multiplex PCR, the TCRdb table keeps only in-frame clones and is missing some. This table holds roughly 75,000 clones, 75% to 95% found once. With regard to this clone: Its antigen is currently unknown.

The source was unstimulated CD4+ T cells sorted from spleen or lymph node cells, collected before intestinal transplant. The origin of this receptor is a human donor who received an intestinal transplant.

CDR3: CASMVQVYEQYF. The CDR3 nucleotides read TGTGCCAGCATGGTACAAGTCTACGAGCAGTACTTC. The chain recombines TRBV2 with TRBJ2-7; no firm D call. V was pared by 7 bases and J by 3 bases, with 10 bases between. Germline loops: CDR1 SNHLY, CDR2 FYNNEI. The CDR3 has 12 amino acids.